A single sample gave rise to the 6 T cell receptor beta chains below, sequenced in a study of T cells after yellow fever vaccination. From the 5' RACE reads, TCRdb called clonotypes with MiXCR, one entry per CDR3 protein. This table holds around 46,000 distinct CDR3 sequences, roughly 7.1% found once. The sequences come from CD8+ T cells not binding an NS4B(214-222) dextramer, sorted from PBMCs, collected 45 days after the yellow fever booster vaccination. Receptor source: a man aged 30 to 45 who received the YFV17D yellow fever vaccine.

This clonotype was recorded many times. This chain joins TRBV29-1 and TRBJ2-1, with D perhaps assigned TRBD1 or TRBD2 (5 bases each). The V gene lost 7 bases and the J gene lost 13 bases, with 20 bases spanning the gap. The CDR3 length is 12 residues. The germline CDR1 and CDR2 sequences are SQVTM and ANQGSEA. CDR3 nucleotides: TGCAGCGGAAATTTGGGGGATTCCGTCCAGTTCTTC. It codes for CSGNLGDSVQFF.

This clonotype has a count of ten or more. The V call is TRBV29-1, the J call TRBJ1-3; D call uncertain. V was shortened by 4 bases and J by 0 bases, with 10 bases between the two germline ends. The germline V gene encodes CDR1 SQVTM and CDR2 ANQGSEA. The CDR3 length is 14 residues. DNA for the CDR3: TGCAGCGTTGCAGGCGGCCGCTCTGGAAACACCATATATTTT. Its translation: CSVAGGRSGNTIYF.

The gene calls are TRBV4-2 and TRBJ2-1; tentative D call: TRBD2 (5 bases). The CDR3 runs to 18 residues. The V gene lost 3 bases and the J gene lost 2 bases, with 20 bases spanning the gap. In germline, CDR1 is LGHNA, CDR2 YNFKEQ. The CDR3 DNA is TGTGCCAGCAGCCAGTACGAGCTAGCCGGAATTGCCTACAATGAGCAGTTCTTC. Amino acids: CASSQYELAGIAYNEQFF.

This clonotype came up many times. The chain uses TRBV12-3 or TRBV12-4 and TRBJ2-4; 10 bases fit TRBD2. This CDR3 is 15 amino acids long. Unmatched junction bases numbered 11, after V lost 8 bases and J lost 7 bases. In DNA form, the CDR3 reads TGTGCCAGCTTTGCTAGCGGGAGTCTGGTGAACATTCAGTACTTC. Residues: CASFASGSLVNIQYF.

This clonotype was picked up many times. The genes are TRBV6-2 or TRBV6-3 and TRBJ2-7; 7 nucleotides line up with TRBD1. The germline V gene has CDR1 MNHEY and CDR2 SVGEGT. V lost 4 bases to trimming and J lost 6 bases; unmatched junction nucleotides: 9. CDR3 size: 14 residues. CDR3 bases: TGTGCCAGCAGTTTGGCCCCGACAGGGATCGAGCAGTACTTC. Protein sequence: CASSLAPTGIEQYF.

This clonotype was detected ten times or more. The rearrangement joins TRBV27 to TRBJ1-2; 9 bases line up with TRBD1. The CDR3 covers 13 residues. After removal of 8 bases from V and 5 bases from J, the junction contained 6 bases not matched to a gene. CDR1 and CDR2 from the germline V gene are MNHEY and SMNVEV (reference sequence). The CDR3 bases are TGTGCCAGCTCGGACAGGGGCTGGTATGGCTACACCTTC. Amino acid sequence: CASSDRGWYGYTF.